These 17 T cell receptor beta chains were all obtained from the same sample, sequenced in a study of blood T cell repertoires in COVID-19. The assay was immunoSEQ multiplex PCR, and TCRdb's table has in-frame clones only and misses some. The table lists about 170,000 clones, roughly 93% of them singletons. Sample: peripheral blood. The source of these receptors is a woman in her forties or fifties with acute or convalescent COVID-19.

The chain joins TRBV7-3 to TRBJ2-5; tentatively, D is TRBD2 (5 bases). CDR3 length equals 13 residues. CDR1 and CDR2 from the germline V gene are SGHTA and FQGTGA. V was clipped by 2 bases and J by 5 bases, with 9 bases between them. CDR3 nucleotide sequence: TGTGCCAGCAGCTTAGGAGGATGGGAGACCCAGTACTTC. Translation gives CASSLGGWETQYF.

The rearrangement links TRBV6-5 to TRBJ1-6; no definite D call. V was cut by 8 bases and J by 7 bases, with 12 bases left in between. Germline CDR1 is MNHEY and CDR2 is SVGAGI. This CDR3 is 13 amino acids long. CDR3 sequence (DNA): TGTGCCAGCTCGGAAACGGGAAATTCACCCCTCCACTTT. It yields the protein CASSETGNSPLHF.

In its sample, this clone was seen once. This chain uses TRBV27 with TRBJ2-3; 12 bases map to TRBD2. Per germline, CDR1 MNHEY and CDR2 SMNVEV (reference sequence). V was pared by 4 bases and J by 7 bases, with 9 bases of the junction left unmatched. The CDR3 totals 16 residues. The CDR3 reads CASSSLAGGPVNTQYF. The CDR3 region has the DNA TGTGCCAGCAGTTCCCTAGCGGGAGGGCCAGTGAATACGCAGTATTTT.

The chain carries TRBV6-5 and TRBJ1-2; 8 bases match TRBD1. V trimming: 9 bases; J trimming: 7 bases; junction bases outside the gene matches: 10. Germline CDR1 is MNHEY and CDR2 is SVGAGI. This CDR3 is built from 13 residues. CDR3 bases: TGTGCCAGTACGGACAGGGACGTACGTGGCTACACCTTC. Its translation is CASTDRDVRGYTF.

This clone was found once. V usage is TRBV6-4 and J usage is TRBJ2-3; D might be TRBD1 (5 bases). Trimming left V 2 bases short and J 1 base short, with 7 bases between. Germline CDR1 is MRHNA and CDR2 is SNTAGT. CDR3 length equals 14 residues. The CDR3 bases are TGTGCCAGCAGTGACAGGGGCGGCACAGATACGCAGTATTTT. This translates into CASSDRGGTDTQYF.

With respect to this clone: This specimen includes other DNA sequences encoding the same CDR3. V and J are TRBV9 and TRBJ1-3, with unresolved D. The ends were cut back, 0 bases at V and 0 bases at J, with 4 bases in the middle. This CDR3 is 14 amino acids long. CDR1 SGDLS and CDR2 YYNGEE come from the germline V gene. The CDR3 coding sequence is TGTGCCAGCAGCGTAGAAGCCTCTGGAAACACCATATATTTT. Protein product: CASSVEASGNTIYF.

V usage is TRBV15 and J usage is TRBJ1-5; no firm D call. V was clipped by 1 base and J by 4 bases, with 8 bases between them. The germline CDR1 and CDR2 sequences are LNHNV and YYDKDF (reference sequence). CDR3 size: 14 residues. CDR3 nucleotides: TGTGCCACCAGCAGAGGATCAGATAATCAGCCCCAGCATTTT. The encoded protein is CATSRGSDNQPQHF.

The chain couples TRBV28 to TRBJ1-5; perhaps TRBD1 as D (5 bases). The CDR3 is 15 amino acids. CDR1 is MDHEN, CDR2 SYDVKM, per germline. V lost 4 bases and J lost 0, with 10 bases in between. CDR3 in amino acids: CASSSRDYSNQPQHF. In nucleotides, the CDR3 is TGTGCCAGCAGTTCCCGGGACTATAGCAATCAGCCCCAGCATTTT.

The chain uses TRBV6-1 and TRBJ1-3; D is perhaps TRBD1 (6 bases). Germline loops: CDR1 MNHNS, CDR2 SASEGT. Trimming removed 1 base from V and 4 bases from J, with 8 bases in between. The CDR3 is 14 amino acids. The DNA for the CDR3 is TGTGCCAGCAGTGAAGACAGGGCCGGAAACACCATATATTTT. Translation: CASSEDRAGNTIYF.

This clone was seen once. V is TRBV10-3 and J is TRBJ1-2; 8 bases line up with TRBD1. V lost 4 bases, J lost 5 bases, and 9 bases stayed unmatched. Germline CDR1 ENHRY, CDR2 SYGVKD. This CDR3 has 15 residues. The CDR3 DNA follows: TGTGCCATCAGTGGTTGGCAGGGGGCACAGTATGGCTACACCTTC. Translated: CAISGWQGAQYGYTF.

Concerning this clone itself: The sample contains more than one DNA sequence encoding this CDR3. This chain joins TRBV20-1 and TRBJ2-7, with TRBD2 identical over 7 bases. Germline V lookup: CDR1 DFQATT, CDR2 SNEGSKA (reference sequence). Trimming removed 6 bases from V and 5 bases from J; junction bases left unmatched: 4. CDR3 size: 11 residues. The CDR3 protein is CSASSGHEQYF. The CDR3 DNA reads as TGCAGTGCGTCTAGCGGCCACGAGCAGTACTTC.

The V and J genes are TRBV3-1 (or the pseudogene TRBV3-2) and TRBJ2-2, with D hard to call. Deletions cut 4 bases from V and 1 base from J, with 10 bases between. CDR1 and CDR2 from the germline V gene are LGHDT and YNNKEL (reference sequence). The CDR3 sequence is 15 residues long. The CDR3 sequence: CASSPPQMNTGELFF. The DNA for the CDR3 is TGTGCCAGCAGCCCCCCTCAGATGAACACCGGGGAGCTGTTTTTT.

The rearrangement uses TRBV30 and TRBJ1-4; D is unclear. The CDR3 consists of 12 residues. CDR1 is GTSNPN and CDR2 is SVGIG in the germline V gene (reference sequence). V was cut by 0 bases and J by 6 bases, with 5 bases left in between. The CDR3 DNA follows: TGTGCCTGGAGTGTACGGGATGAAAAACTGTTTTTT. It translates to CAWSVRDEKLFF.

This chain joins TRBV30 and TRBJ1-3; weak D call: TRBD1 (6 bases). Germline V gene lookup returns CDR1 GTSNPN and CDR2 SVGIG (reference sequence). V dropped 0 bases and J dropped 0 bases, with 9 bases sitting between them. This CDR3 is 15 amino acids long. DNA of the CDR3: TGTGCCTGGAGTGTAACCAGGGGCTCTGGAAACACCATATATTTT. It yields the protein CAWSVTRGSGNTIYF.

For the CDR3, the DNA is TGCAGCGTTGTGGGCTCCAGCTCCTACAATGAGCAGTTCTTC. Amino acids: CSVVGSSSYNEQFF. This chain uses TRBV29-1 with TRBJ2-1; D not resolved. Trimming removed 4 bases from V and 0 bases from J, with 10 bases in between. This CDR3 spans 14 amino acids. Germline CDR1 and CDR2: SQVTM and ANQGSEA.

The chain links TRBV2 to TRBJ2-1; D not resolved. The germline V gene encodes CDR1 SNHLY and CDR2 FYNNEI. Trimming left V 7 bases short and J 0 bases short, with 7 bases between. The CDR3 covers 13 residues. CDR3 nucleotide sequence: TGTGCCAGCACATCTACCTCCTACAATGAGCAGTTCTTC. Residues: CASTSTSYNEQFF.

V usage is TRBV6-6 and J usage is TRBJ2-7, with D perhaps TRBD2 (5 bases). Germline V CDR1 and CDR2: MNHNY, SVGAGI (reference sequence). V was trimmed by 2 bases and J by 5 bases, leaving 13 bases between them. The CDR3 extends over 14 amino acids. CDR3 sequence: CASSYPSWKDEQYF. DNA of the CDR3: TGTGCCAGCAGTTACCCTAGCTGGAAGGACGAGCAGTACTTC.